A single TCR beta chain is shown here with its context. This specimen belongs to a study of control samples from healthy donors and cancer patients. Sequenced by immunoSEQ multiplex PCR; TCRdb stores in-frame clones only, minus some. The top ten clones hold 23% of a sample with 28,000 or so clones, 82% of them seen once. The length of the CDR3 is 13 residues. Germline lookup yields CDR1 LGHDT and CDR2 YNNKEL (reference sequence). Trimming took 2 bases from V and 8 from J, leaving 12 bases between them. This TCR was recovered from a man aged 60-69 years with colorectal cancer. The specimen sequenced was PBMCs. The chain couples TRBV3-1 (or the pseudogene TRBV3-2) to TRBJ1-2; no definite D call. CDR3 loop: CASSQSVDWGYTF. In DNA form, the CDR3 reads TGTGCCAGCAGCCAATCGGTAGATTGGGGCTACACCTTC.